These 23 T cell receptor beta chains originate from one sample sequenced in a study of T cells in Graves' hyperthyroidism and ophthalmopathy. Using RNA transcripts as the source, TCR beta CDR3 regions were amplified. Carried out on the TCR CDR3, a first-round RT-PCR used the HTBI primer set. TCRdb used MiXCR to reprocess the multiplex PCR reads, holding one entry per CDR3 protein. Among about 770,000 distinct CDR3 sequences listed, approximately 19% were seen once. Material for sequencing was blood. The receptors come from a woman between 45 and 65 years old with Graves' hyperthyroidism that later progressed to Graves' ophthalmopathy.

The chain is built from TRBV20-1 and TRBJ1-5, with D unclear. Trimming removed 5 bases at V and 0 bases at J, with 11 bases between. CDR3 size: 14 residues. Germline V lookup: CDR1 DFQATT, CDR2 SNEGSKA (reference sequence). DNA of the CDR3: TGCAGTGCTCAGAAACAGTATAGCAATCAGCCCCAGCATTTT. It is translated as CSAQKQYSNQPQHF.

Many counts were recorded for this clonotype. The gene calls are TRBV27 and TRBJ1-5; 7 bases align to TRBD1. This CDR3 comprises 14 residues. Germline CDR1 reads MNHEY; CDR2 reads SMNVEV (reference sequence). J gave up 4 bases and V 5 bases, and 5 bases lay outside the gene matches. CDR3 nucleotides: TGTGCCAGCAGTCTTACAGGGGAAAATCAGCCCCAGCATTTT. Translated: CASSLTGENQPQHF.

Details on this clonotype: It may be a read error: a sequence one base away is much more abundant. The chain couples TRBV20-1 to TRBJ2-3; TRBD1 aligns across 8 bases. Losses at the gene ends were 7 bases for V and 1 base for J; bases not matched to a gene: 4. The CDR3 spans 13 residues. Germline values: CDR1 DFQATT, CDR2 SNEGSKA (reference sequence). The CDR3 here is CSVLTGGTDTQYF. CDR3 nucleotides: TGCAGTGTTTTGACAGGGGGCACAGATACGCAGTATTTT.

This clonotype has ten or more counts. The J gene is TRBJ1-2, the V gene TRBV20-1; a possible D gene is TRBD1 (5 bases). The germline CDR1 and CDR2 sequences are DFQATT and SNEGSKA (reference sequence). CDR3 length: 13 amino acids. V was pared by 2 bases and J by 3 bases, with 10 bases between. CDR3 coding DNA: TGCAGTGCTAGAACTGGGGACGACTATGGCTACACCTTC. It translates to CSARTGDDYGYTF.

A few counts support this clonotype. CDR3 sequence (DNA): TGTGCCAGTAGTGTGACAGGGGTGGATGGCTACACCTTC. As protein: CASSVTGVDGYTF. The chain is built from TRBV19 and TRBJ1-2; 8 nucleotides agree with TRBD1. From germline, CDR1 is LNHDA and CDR2 SQIVND (reference sequence). The CDR3 contains 13 residues. The V segment lost 5 bases and the J segment 6 bases; nucleotides outside the gene matches: 5.

This clonotype was observed at least ten times. The J gene is TRBJ2-2, the V gene TRBV11-2; TRBD2 might be the D (6 bases). V lost 5 bases to trimming and J lost 4 bases, with 17 bases between them. CDR1 and CDR2 (germline): SGHAT, FQNNGV. The length of the CDR3 is 16 residues. CDR3 bases: TGTGCCAGCAGCCCCTTTAGGGGAGGCGTCACCGGGGAGCTGTTTTTT. It specifies CASSPFRGGVTGELFF.

In this sample, this clonotype turned up many times. The chain recombines TRBV14 with TRBJ1-2, with D maybe TRBD1 (5 bases). V was clipped by 1 base and J by 8 bases, with 14 bases between them. Germline V gene data show CDR1 as SGHDN and CDR2 as FVKESK. This CDR3 has 14 residues. The CDR3 nucleotides read TGTGCCAGCAGCCAAGTTTTTGCAGGGCCGGGCTACACCTTC. Amino acids: CASSQVFAGPGYTF.

The V call is TRBV20-1, the J call TRBJ1-5; the D gene is possibly TRBD1 (6 bases). CDR3 length: 13 residues. Trimming removed 2 bases at V and 7 bases at J, with 12 bases between. CDR1 and CDR2 (germline): DFQATT, SNEGSKA (reference sequence). This CDR3 is CSARTGIWQPQHF. The CDR3 region has the DNA TGCAGTGCTAGAACAGGGATCTGGCAGCCCCAGCATTTT.

V and J are TRBV12-5 and TRBJ2-5; 7 bases map to TRBD1. The CDR3 runs 13 residues. The V gene end was trimmed by 5 bases and the J gene end by 3 bases; junction bases not matched to a gene: 3. Looked up from germline, CDR1 is LGHNT and CDR2 is FRNRAP. The CDR3 nucleotides are TGTGCTAGTGGTAAGACAGGGAAAGAGACCCAGTACTTC. It is translated as CASGKTGKETQYF.

This clonotype has more than one count but fewer than ten. One junction end does not reproduce the germline sequence, and a read error may be involved. This chain connects TRBV7-2 to TRBJ1-5; the match to TRBD1 covers 7 bases. The CDR3 is 15 amino acids. Germline assignment: CDR1 SGHTA and CDR2 FQGNSA. The CDR3 loop reads CASSPQTGRNQPQRF. Here the CDR3 DNA reads TGTGCCAGCAGCCCGCAGACAGGGCGTAATCAGCCCCAGCGTTTT.

This clonotype was seen at least ten times. This rearrangement joins TRBV6-1 to TRBJ1-1; D gene uncertain. There are 14 residues in the CDR3. The germline CDR1 and CDR2 sequences are MNHNS and SASEGT. The V gene lost 11 bases and the J gene lost 1 base, with 17 bases spanning the gap. CDR3 DNA sequence: TGTGCCGGCCGATCTGGGGAAACGAACACTGAAGCTTTCTTT. Amino acid sequence: CAGRSGETNTEAFF.

This clonotype showed up many times. The chain joins TRBV11-2 to TRBJ2-3; D is uncertain. V dropped 1 base and J dropped 5 bases, with 10 bases sitting between them. Germline CDR1 and CDR2: SGHAT and FQNNGV. The CDR3 spans 14 residues. The CDR3 DNA sequence: TGTGCCAGCAGCTTAGGCTTTGGGAAAGATACGCAGTATTTT. As protein: CASSLGFGKDTQYF.

This clonotype was found many times. V is TRBV6-1 and J is TRBJ1-1; D possibly corresponds to TRBD1 (5 bases). Germline-derived CDR1 and CDR2 are MNHNS and SASEGT. V shed 4 bases and J shed 4 bases, with 10 bases lying between them. This CDR3 is 13 amino acids long. The CDR3 DNA reads TGTGCCAGCAGTGCCCACGGGGGCACTGAAGCTTTCTTT. Protein sequence: CASSAHGGTEAFF.

This clonotype was seen at least ten times. The chain links TRBV3-1 to TRBJ2-1, with 16 positions matching TRBD2. The CDR3 is made up of 14 amino acids. V shed 4 bases, J shed 12 bases, and the junction held 3 bases outside the gene matches. CDR1 is LGHDT and CDR2 is YNNKEL in the germline V gene (reference sequence). CDR3 amino acids: CASSRGTSGGGQFF. The CDR3 DNA sequence: TGTGCCAGCAGCCGCGGGACTAGCGGGGGGGGGCAGTTCTTC.

This clonotype was observed a few times. The chain joins TRBV5-1 to TRBJ2-1; weak D call: TRBD2 (7 bases). The CDR3 is made up of 17 amino acids. Germline values: CDR1 SGHRS, CDR2 YFSETQ. Trimming removed 0 bases at V and 5 bases at J, with 18 bases between. CDR3 loop: CASSLVGGGSSDNEQFF. The CDR3 coding sequence is TGCGCCAGCAGCTTGGTTGGCGGGGGCTCCTCTGACAATGAGCAGTTCTTC.

A note on this clonotype: A read error is possible here, since a much larger clone lies one base away. The chain employs TRBV3-1 and TRBJ2-6, with no clear D. This CDR3 contains 14 residues. The germline V and J ends were trimmed by 1 base and 3 bases, with 4 bases remaining between them. Germline V gene sequence: CDR1 LGHDT, CDR2 YNNKEL (reference sequence). CDR3 amino acids: CASSQGCGANVLTF. The CDR3 DNA reads TGTGCCAGCAGCCAAGGGTGTGGGGCCAACGTCCTGACTTTC.

Only a few counts were recorded for this clonotype. The V call is TRBV20-1, the J call TRBJ2-2, with a possible D match to TRBD1 (6 bases). Germline V gene data show CDR1 as DFQATT and CDR2 as SNEGSKA (reference sequence). This CDR3 comprises 13 residues. Trimming removed 3 bases from V and 8 bases from J, with 13 bases in between. CDR3 DNA: TGCAGTGCTAGCCCACAGGGCTATGGGGAGCTGTTTTTT. Residues: CSASPQGYGELFF.

At least ten counts were recorded for this clonotype. The chain combines TRBV3-1 with TRBJ1-1, with D possibly being TRBD1 (5 bases). Trimming shortened V by 3 bases and J by 3 bases, and 8 bases separated the two germline ends. Germline CDR1 reads LGHDT; CDR2 reads YNNKEL (reference sequence). The CDR3 loop spans 13 amino acids. The CDR3, as DNA: TGTGCCAGCAGCCAGACCAGGGACACTGAAGCTTTCTTT. Its translation: CASSQTRDTEAFF.

This sequence joins TRBV5-1 and TRBJ1-4; D remains unclear. Germline V lookup: CDR1 SGHRS, CDR2 YFSETQ. The germline V and J ends were trimmed by 5 bases and 1 base, with 12 bases remaining between them. This CDR3 is built from 15 residues. The CDR3 reads CASSPDGRTNEKLFF. The CDR3 DNA is TGCGCCAGCAGTCCGGACGGAAGAACTAATGAAAAACTGTTTTTT.

The sample holds many counts of this clonotype. The chain joins TRBV20-1 to TRBJ2-7; 7 nucleotides align to TRBD1. The V and J ends lost 3 bases and 4 bases, in that order; junction bases with no gene match: 9. This CDR3 is built from 14 residues. CDR1 is DFQATT, CDR2 SNEGSKA, per germline (reference sequence). The CDR3 DNA reads TGCAGTGCTAGGCGGCCCAGACAGGGTTACGAGCAGTACTTC. Translation: CSARRPRQGYEQYF.

This clonotype has only a few counts. The chain links TRBV6-1 to TRBJ1-2; possible D gene TRBD1, 5 bases. CDR1 and CDR2 (germline): MNHNS, SASEGT. V dropped 7 bases and J dropped 2 bases, with 23 bases sitting between them. The CDR3 has 17 residues. The CDR3 region has the DNA TGTGCCAGCACCGCGTACCAGGACACTTCGGCAAACTATGGCTACACCTTC. Residues: CASTAYQDTSANYGYTF.

V is TRBV6-5 and J is TRBJ2-2; D remains ambiguous. Germline V gene lookup returns CDR1 MNHEY and CDR2 SVGAGI. Trimming took off 6 bases at V and 8 bases at J, with 10 bases between the two ends. The CDR3 contains 12 residues. In nucleotides, the CDR3 is TGTGCCAGCAGATTACGTCGGGGGGAGCTGTTTTTT. Translating gives CASRLRRGELFF.

This clonotype was seen repeatedly, ten times or more. The chain carries TRBV20-1 and TRBJ1-1; 10 bases are a match to TRBD1. The germline V gene has CDR1 DFQATT and CDR2 SNEGSKA (reference sequence). Trimming removed 3 bases from V and 7 bases from J; junction bases left unmatched: 8. The CDR3 runs 14 residues. CDR3 in amino acids: CSARRRQGASEAFF. The CDR3 DNA follows: TGCAGTGCTAGGCGCCGACAGGGGGCGAGTGAAGCTTTCTTT.